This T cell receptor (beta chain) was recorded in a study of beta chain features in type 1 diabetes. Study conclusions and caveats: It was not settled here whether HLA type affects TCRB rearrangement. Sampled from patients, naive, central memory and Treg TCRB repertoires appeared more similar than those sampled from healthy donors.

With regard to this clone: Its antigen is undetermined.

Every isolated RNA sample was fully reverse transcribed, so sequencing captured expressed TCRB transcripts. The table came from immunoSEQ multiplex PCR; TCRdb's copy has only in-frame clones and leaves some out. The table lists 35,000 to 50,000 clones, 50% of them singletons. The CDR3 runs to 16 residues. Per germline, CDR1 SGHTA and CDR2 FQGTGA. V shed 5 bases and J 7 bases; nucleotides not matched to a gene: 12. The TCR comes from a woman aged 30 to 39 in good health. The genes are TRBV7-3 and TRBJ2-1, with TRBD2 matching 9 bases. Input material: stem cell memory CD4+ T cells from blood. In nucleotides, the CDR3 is TGTGCCAGCAGCCCTAGGGGACTAGCCGAGGGGAATGAGCAGTTCTTC. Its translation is CASSPRGLAEGNEQFF.